The subject of this entry is one T cell receptor beta chain. This sample was taken from a study of blood T cell repertoires in COVID-19. Study-level background: The samples span acute and convalescent COVID-19 from the United States, Italy and Spain. Sample material is recorded as cDNA or gDNA derived from T cells, B-cell-depleted T cells, or PBMCs.

Recruits, aged roughly 18 to 90 years, lived in approximately 26 US areas. Assignment of participants to cohorts was predicated upon participant-reported clinical history. The repertoire was sequenced with immunoSEQ multiplex PCR; TCRdb's copy has only in-frame clones and lacks some. The sample yields 120,000 to 150,000 clones, roughly 90% seen once. Germline V CDR1 and CDR2: SGHTA, FQGNSA. V shed 1 base and J shed 4 bases, with 13 bases lying between them. CDR3 length: 15 residues. The TCR sequence derives from a young woman with acute COVID-19. The chain recombines TRBV7-2 with TRBJ1-1, with D possibly being TRBD1 (5 bases). The sample comprised PBMCs or T cells enriched from blood (not recorded which). CDR3 bases: TGTGCCAGCAGCTTAGGGTCAGGGTCGAGCACTGAAGCTTTCTTT. It specifies CASSLGSGSSTEAFF. Filled out from reference TRBV7-2 and TRBJ1-1, the complete variable domain reads GAGVSQSPSNKVTEKGKDVELRCDPISGHTALYWYRQSLGQGLEFLIYFQGNSAPDKSGLPSDRFSAERTGGSVSTLTIQRTQQEDSAVYLCASSLGSGSSTEAFFGQGTRLTVV.